The rows below give T cell receptor beta chains drawn from one sample of a study of OX40 agonist ivuxolimab in advanced cancers. The repertoire was sequenced with immunoSEQ multiplex PCR; TCRdb's copy has only in-frame clones and lacks some. The table shows around 62,000 clones, with around 84% occurring only once. Source: CD4+ or CD8+ T cells sorted from blood, taken in a trial of the OX40 agonist ivuxolimab. These receptors came from an adult with an advanced solid tumor such as melanoma, head and neck, liver or kidney cancer. CDR3s include the opening cysteine and the closing phenylalanine or tryptophan. D genes are given only for firm matches. Expanded clones are given a class, and other clones once, few, many or no size at all.

d_gene: TRBD1
v_gene: TRBV6-6
j_gene: TRBJ1-5
abundance: NA
CDR3nt: TGTGCCAGCTTAAAGACAGGGGATTATCAGCCCCAGCATTTT
CDR3aa: CASLKTGDYQPQHF

d_gene: NA
v_gene: TRBV19
j_gene: TRBJ2-2
abundance: NA
CDR3nt: TGTGCCAGTAGTATCGCTATGACGTCTTCCGGGGAGCTGTTTTTT
CDR3aa: CASSIAMTSSGELFF

d_gene: NA
v_gene: TRBV6-1
j_gene: TRBJ2-3
abundance: NA
CDR3nt: TGTGCCAGCACCGTAACAGATACGCAGTATTTT
CDR3aa: CASTVTDTQYF

d_gene: NA
v_gene: TRBV7-7
j_gene: TRBJ2-3
abundance: NA
CDR3nt: TGTGCTAGCAGCTTAGCCAGGAACCCCACAGATACGCAGTATTTT
CDR3aa: CASSLARNPTDTQYF

d_gene: NA
v_gene: TRBV29-1
j_gene: TRBJ2-7
abundance: NA
CDR3nt: TGCAGCGTTCAGGGTAGTGAGCAGTACTTC
CDR3aa: CSVQGSEQYF

d_gene: TRBD2
v_gene: TRBV11-2
j_gene: TRBJ2-7
abundance: NA
CDR3nt: TGTGCCAGCAGCTTAGGCCGACTAGCGGGGGGCGAGTACGAGCAGTACTTC
CDR3aa: CASSLGRLAGGEYEQYF

d_gene: TRBD1
v_gene: TRBV2
j_gene: TRBJ2-7
abundance: NA
CDR3nt: TGTGCCAGCAAGGCGGGACAGGGTTCCTACGAGCAGTACTTC
CDR3aa: CASKAGQGSYEQYF

d_gene: TRBD1
v_gene: TRBV7-9
j_gene: TRBJ2-7
abundance: NA
CDR3nt: TGTGCCAGCAGCACCAGGGGGCCCCAGGAGCAGTACTTC
CDR3aa: CASSTRGPQEQYF

d_gene: TRBD1
v_gene: TRBV9
j_gene: TRBJ2-3
abundance: NA
CDR3nt: TGTGCCAGCAGCACGCGACAGGGCTCGGCAGATACGCAGTATTTT
CDR3aa: CASSTRQGSADTQYF

d_gene: NA
v_gene: TRBV6-6
j_gene: TRBJ1-5
abundance: NA
CDR3nt: TGTGCCAGCAGTTACGGTGCCCCGGGTCAGCCCCAGCATTTT
CDR3aa: CASSYGAPGQPQHF

d_gene: NA
v_gene: TRBV5-6
j_gene: TRBJ1-5
abundance: NA
CDR3nt: TGTGCCAGCAGCTTGTATACGGGGGGTAATCAGCCCCAGCATTTT
CDR3aa: CASSLYTGGNQPQHF

d_gene: TRBD2
v_gene: TRBV28
j_gene: TRBJ2-2
abundance: NA
CDR3nt: TGTGCTGTCGAGGCGGGGGGGATTAGTCCCGGGGAGCTGTTTTTT
CDR3aa: CAVEAGGISPGELFF

d_gene: TRBD1
v_gene: TRBV5-1
j_gene: TRBJ2-7
abundance: NA
CDR3nt: TGCGCCAGCAGCTTGGCGGGATCGGGACAGGGCTACGAGCAGTACTTC
CDR3aa: CASSLAGSGQGYEQYF

d_gene: NA
v_gene: TRBV6-5
j_gene: TRBJ1-4
abundance: NA
CDR3nt: TGTGCGACGCACCCAAGATTCGGGGGGGTAGAAAAACTGTTTTTT
CDR3aa: CATHPRFGGVEKLFF

d_gene: TRBD1
v_gene: TRBV18
j_gene: TRBJ2-3
abundance: NA
CDR3nt: TGTGCCAGCTCATCTCAGCCCATGCGTCCCAGGGGGCAGACAGATACGCAGTATTTT
CDR3aa: CASSSQPMRPRGQTDTQYF

d_gene: NA
v_gene: TRBV11-3
j_gene: TRBJ2-7
abundance: NA
CDR3nt: TGTGCCAGCAGCTTAGGCGGGGCCAACTACGAGCAGTACTTC
CDR3aa: CASSLGGANYEQYF

d_gene: NA
v_gene: TRBV5-1
j_gene: TRBJ1-1
abundance: NA
CDR3nt: TGCGCCAGCAGCTCGGGAAAGGGGGGCACTGAAGCTTTCTTT
CDR3aa: CASSSGKGGTEAFF

d_gene: NA
v_gene: TRBV7-6
j_gene: TRBJ2-5
abundance: once
CDR3nt: TGTGCCAGCAGCCCGGGGCGAGGGAAGACCCAGTACTTC
CDR3aa: CASSPGRGKTQYF

d_gene: NA
v_gene: TRBV5-1
j_gene: TRBJ2-7
abundance: NA
CDR3nt: TGCGCCAGCAGCCTGCGGTCCGGATACGAGCAGTACTTC
CDR3aa: CASSLRSGYEQYF

d_gene: NA
v_gene: TRBV20-1
j_gene: TRBJ2-7
abundance: NA
CDR3nt: TGCAGTGCTAGTGGACGCTACGAGCAGTACTTC
CDR3aa: CSASGRYEQYF

d_gene: TRBD2
v_gene: TRBV12-5
j_gene: TRBJ2-4
abundance: NA
CDR3nt: TGTGCTAGTGGTTTGGGACCCCGGGGGGAATCCAAAAACATTCAGTACTTC
CDR3aa: CASGLGPRGESKNIQYF

d_gene: NA
v_gene: TRBV10-2
j_gene: TRBJ2-3
abundance: few
CDR3nt: TGCGCCACTCTCCCGGGACTCCCGAGGGCGGATACGCAGTATTTT
CDR3aa: CATLPGLPRADTQYF

d_gene: TRBD1
v_gene: TRBV10-3
j_gene: TRBJ2-1
abundance: NA
CDR3nt: TGTGCCATGACGGACAGGGGGCAAGGCGATGAGCAGTTCTTC
CDR3aa: CAMTDRGQGDEQFF

d_gene: TRBD2
v_gene: TRBV11-3
j_gene: TRBJ2-3
abundance: NA
CDR3nt: TGTGCCAGCAGCTTTGGGTCTAGCGGGGGCCCAGATACGCAGTATTTT
CDR3aa: CASSFGSSGGPDTQYF

d_gene: NA
v_gene: TRBV7-6
j_gene: TRBJ1-1
abundance: NA
CDR3nt: TGTGCCAGCGGTGAGTCGTTTCCGGGGACTGAAGCTTTCTTT
CDR3aa: CASGESFPGTEAFF

d_gene: TRBD1
v_gene: TRBV9
j_gene: TRBJ1-3
abundance: NA
CDR3nt: TGTGCCAGCAGCGCGACAGGGGGAGGAAACACCATATATTTT
CDR3aa: CASSATGGGNTIYF

d_gene: NA
v_gene: TRBV5-1
j_gene: TRBJ2-3
abundance: NA
CDR3nt: TGCGCCAGCAGCTTGGCCGGGGTCGGCACAGATACGCAGTATTTT
CDR3aa: CASSLAGVGTDTQYF

d_gene: NA
v_gene: TRBV5-1
j_gene: TRBJ1-2
abundance: NA
CDR3nt: TGCGCCAGCAGCCACCAGACAGTGTATGGCTACACCTTC
CDR3aa: CASSHQTVYGYTF

d_gene: TRBD1
v_gene: TRBV5-6
j_gene: TRBJ1-2
abundance: NA
CDR3nt: TGTGCCAGCAGCTTGGGACAGGGGGCGGGCACGGGCTACACCTTC
CDR3aa: CASSLGQGAGTGYTF

d_gene: NA
v_gene: TRBV7-9
j_gene: TRBJ1-1
abundance: NA
CDR3nt: TGTGCCAGCAGCCTAGAGGGGAACACTGAAGCTTTCTTT
CDR3aa: CASSLEGNTEAFF

d_gene: TRBD1
v_gene: TRBV7-7
j_gene: TRBJ2-2
abundance: NA
CDR3nt: TGTGCTAGCAGCTTAGCACTCGGGGCAGGGGGTCACACCGGGGAGCTGTTTTTT
CDR3aa: CASSLALGAGGHTGELFF

d_gene: NA
v_gene: TRBV5-1
j_gene: TRBJ2-5
abundance: NA
CDR3nt: TGCGCCAGCAGCTTAACGCCCGGAAGTGGTGGGACCCAGTACTTC
CDR3aa: CASSLTPGSGGTQYF

d_gene: NA
v_gene: TRBV7-6
j_gene: TRBJ2-3
abundance: few
CDR3nt: TGTGCCAGCAGCTTAACCGTTCTAGCGTCAGATACGCAGTATTTT
CDR3aa: CASSLTVLASDTQYF

d_gene: NA
v_gene: TRBV7-2
j_gene: TRBJ2-7
abundance: NA
CDR3nt: TGTGCCAGCAGACACTTCTACGAGCAGTACTTC
CDR3aa: CASRHFYEQYF

d_gene: NA
v_gene: TRBV7-7
j_gene: TRBJ1-1
abundance: NA
CDR3nt: TGTGCTAGCAGCCTTAACAAGAACACTGAAGCTTTCTTT
CDR3aa: CASSLNKNTEAFF

d_gene: TRBD2
v_gene: TRBV15
j_gene: TRBJ2-1
abundance: NA
CDR3nt: TGTGCCACCAGCAGAGATAATAAAGCGGGGGGCTCGGGCAATGAGCAGTTCTTC
CDR3aa: CATSRDNKAGGSGNEQFF

d_gene: NA
v_gene: TRBV2
j_gene: TRBJ1-3
abundance: NA
CDR3nt: TGTGCCAGCAGCGAACAGAGCTTCTCTGGAAACACCATATATTTT
CDR3aa: CASSEQSFSGNTIYF

d_gene: TRBD2
v_gene: TRBV7-2
j_gene: TRBJ2-5
abundance: NA
CDR3nt: TGTGCCAGCAGCTCCCCGGGGCTAGCGGGGGGCCAAGAGACCCAGTACTTC
CDR3aa: CASSSPGLAGGQETQYF

d_gene: NA
v_gene: TRBV6-6
j_gene: TRBJ1-1
abundance: NA
CDR3nt: TGTGCCAGCAGTTACACTGAAGCTTTCTTT
CDR3aa: CASSYTEAFF

d_gene: TRBD1
v_gene: TRBV5-8
j_gene: TRBJ2-3
abundance: NA
CDR3nt: TGTGCCAGCAGCTTCCCGACTCGGGACAGCCGGTCTAGCACAGATACGCAGTATTTT
CDR3aa: CASSFPTRDSRSSTDTQYF

d_gene: NA
v_gene: TRBV7-9
j_gene: TRBJ2-3
abundance: NA
CDR3nt: TGTGCCAGCAGCTCTCAGCTGCAGGAGCCGACCTTT
CDR3aa: CASSSQLQEPTF

d_gene: NA
v_gene: TRBV6-1
j_gene: TRBJ2-7
abundance: once
CDR3nt: TGTGCCAGCACCCGACAGGTTTTGAACGAGCAGTACTTC
CDR3aa: CASTRQVLNEQYF

d_gene: NA
v_gene: TRBV11-2
j_gene: TRBJ2-2
abundance: NA
CDR3nt: TGTGCCAGCAGCTTAAACGCCGGCTGGGGGGAGCTGTTTTTT
CDR3aa: CASSLNAGWGELFF